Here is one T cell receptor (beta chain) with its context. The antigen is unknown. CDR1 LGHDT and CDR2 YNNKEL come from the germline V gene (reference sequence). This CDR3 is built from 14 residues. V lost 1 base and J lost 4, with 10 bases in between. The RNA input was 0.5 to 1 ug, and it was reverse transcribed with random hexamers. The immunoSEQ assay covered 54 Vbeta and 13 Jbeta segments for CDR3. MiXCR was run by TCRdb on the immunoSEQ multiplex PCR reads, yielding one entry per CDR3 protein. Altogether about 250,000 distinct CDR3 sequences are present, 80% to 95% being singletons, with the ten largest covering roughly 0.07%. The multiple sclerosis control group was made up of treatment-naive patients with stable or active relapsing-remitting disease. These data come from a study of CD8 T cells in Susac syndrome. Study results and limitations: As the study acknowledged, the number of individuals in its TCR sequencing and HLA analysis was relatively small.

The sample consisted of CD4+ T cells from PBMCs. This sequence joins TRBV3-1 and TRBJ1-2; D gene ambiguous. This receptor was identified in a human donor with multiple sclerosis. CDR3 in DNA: TGTGCCAGCAGCCAAGGCGAAGGAGTCTATGGCTACACCTTC. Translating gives CASSQGEGVYGYTF.